Listed below are T cell receptor beta chains from one sample, sequenced in a study of breast tumors, draining lymph nodes, adjacent tissues. MiXCR was run by TCRdb on the multiplex PCR reads, yielding one entry per CDR3 protein. This table has 84,000 or so distinct CDR3 sequences, about 27% appearing once. The sequenced sample consisted of axillary lymph node tissue. Receptors were obtained from a female donor with breast cancer. Some clones in this sample may be carry-over from other donors' samples. Both conserved end residues are part of each CDR3. D genes are given only for firm matches. Size is omitted from some rows. Given values are once, few, many or a class for expanded clones.

V gene: TRBV2; D gene: .; J gene: TRBJ1-5; clone size: many; CDR3 protein: CASTSLGSNQPQHF; CDR3 DNA: TGTGCCAGCACTTCCCTAGGGTCCAATCAGCCCCAGCATTTT
V gene: TRBV7-9; D gene: TRBD2; J gene: TRBJ2-5; clone size: .; CDR3 protein: CASRLAGRNEQAETQYF; CDR3 DNA: TGTGCCAGTCGACTAGCGGGAAGGAATGAGCAGGCGGAGACCCAGTACTTC
V gene: TRBV20-1; D gene: .; J gene: TRBJ2-7; clone size: .; CDR3 protein: CSAGVHPHEQYF; CDR3 DNA: TGCAGTGCGGGAGTACATCCCCACGAGCAGTACTTC
V gene: TRBV4-3; D gene: TRBD2; J gene: TRBJ2-3; clone size: many; CDR3 protein: CASSQGGDSSTDTQYF; CDR3 DNA: TGCGCCAGCAGCCAGGGGGGGGACTCTAGCACAGATACGCAGTATTTT
V gene: TRBV19; D gene: .; J gene: TRBJ2-2; clone size: many; CDR3 protein: CASSVPALAENTGELFF; CDR3 DNA: TGTGCCAGTAGTGTACCCGCCTTAGCGGAGAACACCGGGGAGCTGTTTTTT
V gene: TRBV19; D gene: .; J gene: TRBJ2-5; clone size: many; CDR3 protein: CASTPGRGETQYF; CDR3 DNA: TGTGCCAGTACCCCGGGCCGGGGGGAGACCCAGTACTTC
V gene: TRBV5-1; D gene: TRBD1; J gene: TRBJ2-1; clone size: many; CDR3 protein: CASSPQGIGNYNEQFF; CDR3 DNA: TGCGCCAGCAGCCCACAGGGGATAGGAAACTACAATGAGCAGTTCTTC
V gene: TRBV2; D gene: .; J gene: TRBJ2-2; clone size: many; CDR3 protein: CASSNRDPTTGELFF; CDR3 DNA: TGTGCCAGCAGTAACCGGGACCCCACCACCGGGGAGCTGTTTTTT
V gene: TRBV10-3; D gene: .; J gene: TRBJ2-3; clone size: many; CDR3 protein: CAGGVSTDTQYF; CDR3 DNA: TGTGCCGGGGGAGTGTCCACAGATACGCAGTATTTT
V gene: TRBV9; D gene: .; J gene: TRBJ2-7; clone size: many; CDR3 protein: CASSVGDTPYEQYF; CDR3 DNA: TGTGCCAGCAGCGTAGGGGACACCCCCTACGAGCAGTACTTC
V gene: TRBV11-2; D gene: .; J gene: TRBJ2-7; clone size: many; CDR3 protein: CASSFAGDSLTEQYF; CDR3 DNA: TGTGCCAGCAGCTTTGCAGGAGACAGCCTCACCGAGCAGTACTTC
V gene: TRBV9; D gene: TRBD2; J gene: TRBJ2-5; clone size: many; CDR3 protein: CASSVAPGGSGETQYF; CDR3 DNA: TGTGCCAGCAGCGTAGCCCCGGGAGGGAGTGGAGAGACCCAGTACTTC
V gene: TRBV7-2; D gene: .; J gene: TRBJ2-5; clone size: many; CDR3 protein: CASTLTETQYF; CDR3 DNA: TGTGCCAGCACCCTTACAGAGACCCAGTACTTC
V gene: TRBV29-1; D gene: .; J gene: TRBJ2-5; clone size: .; CDR3 protein: CSVRLYVGQETQYF; CDR3 DNA: TGCAGCGTTCGCCTTTACGTCGGGCAAGAGACCCAGTACTTC
V gene: TRBV14; D gene: .; J gene: TRBJ2-3; clone size: many; CDR3 protein: CASSQGFGTTDTQYF; CDR3 DNA: TGTGCCAGCAGCCAAGGTTTTGGCACCACAGATACGCAGTATTTT
V gene: TRBV12-3/TRBV12-4; D gene: .; J gene: TRBJ1-6; clone size: .; CDR3 protein: CASSFGPPENSPLHF; CDR3 DNA: TGTGCCAGCAGTTTCGGTCCCCCCGAGAATTCACCCCTCCACTTT
V gene: TRBV19; D gene: TRBD2; J gene: TRBJ2-5; clone size: .; CDR3 protein: CASSIGLPGGAETQYF; CDR3 DNA: TGTGCCAGTAGTATAGGCCTTCCGGGAGGAGCAGAGACCCAGTACTTC
V gene: TRBV29-1; D gene: TRBD1; J gene: TRBJ1-2; clone size: .; CDR3 protein: CSVTGGNYGYTF; CDR3 DNA: TGCAGCGTCACAGGGGGCAACTATGGCTACACCTTC
V gene: TRBV3-1; D gene: TRBD1; J gene: TRBJ1-5; clone size: many; CDR3 protein: CASSQGQGARQPQHF; CDR3 DNA: TGTGCCAGCAGCCAAGGACAGGGGGCAAGGCAGCCCCAGCATTTT
V gene: TRBV7-2; D gene: .; J gene: TRBJ2-4; clone size: many; CDR3 protein: CASSLERRNIQYF; CDR3 DNA: TGTGCCAGCAGCTTAGAGCGGAGAAACATTCAGTACTTC
V gene: TRBV7-2; D gene: .; J gene: TRBJ1-5; clone size: .; CDR3 protein: CASSFVDNQPQHF; CDR3 DNA: TGTGCCAGCAGCTTTGTAGACAATCAGCCCCAGCATTTT
V gene: TRBV3-1; D gene: .; J gene: TRBJ2-7; clone size: many; CDR3 protein: CASSQSRGSNEQYF; CDR3 DNA: TGTGCCAGCAGCCAGAGTAGGGGGAGCAACGAGCAGTACTTC
V gene: TRBV29-1; D gene: TRBD2; J gene: TRBJ2-7; clone size: many; CDR3 protein: CSVGVASGNSEQYF; CDR3 DNA: TGCAGCGTTGGGGTGGCTAGCGGGAATAGTGAGCAGTACTTC
V gene: TRBV5-1; D gene: .; J gene: TRBJ1-4; clone size: many; CDR3 protein: CASSLGLPENLFF; CDR3 DNA: TGCGCCAGCAGCTTGGGACTGCCTGAAAACCTGTTTTTT
V gene: TRBV19; D gene: TRBD1; J gene: TRBJ2-1; clone size: many; CDR3 protein: CASSADRGVYNEQFF; CDR3 DNA: TGTGCCAGTAGTGCGGACAGGGGAGTATACAATGAGCAGTTCTTC
V gene: TRBV3-1; D gene: .; J gene: TRBJ2-1; clone size: .; CDR3 protein: CASSQDRTYNEQFF; CDR3 DNA: TGTGCCAGCAGCCAAGATAGGACTTACAATGAGCAGTTCTTC
V gene: TRBV5-6; D gene: .; J gene: TRBJ2-7; clone size: many; CDR3 protein: CASSLALRVRVHEQYF; CDR3 DNA: TGTGCCAGCAGCTTGGCCTTGAGAGTCAGGGTCCACGAGCAGTACTTC
V gene: TRBV12-3/TRBV12-4; D gene: TRBD2; J gene: TRBJ2-1; clone size: many; CDR3 protein: CASSSGTSGYNEQFF; CDR3 DNA: TGTGCCAGCAGTTCGGGGACTAGCGGGTACAATGAGCAGTTCTTC
V gene: TRBV5-1; D gene: TRBD1; J gene: TRBJ2-7; clone size: many; CDR3 protein: CASSSWTRDRIEQYF; CDR3 DNA: TGCGCCAGCAGCTCATGGACCCGGGACAGGATCGAGCAGTACTTC
V gene: TRBV6-6; D gene: TRBD2; J gene: TRBJ2-7; clone size: .; CDR3 protein: CASSEGAGGSPYEQYF; CDR3 DNA: TGTGCCAGCAGTGAGGGAGCGGGAGGATCCCCCTACGAGCAGTACTTC
V gene: TRBV5-1; D gene: .; J gene: TRBJ2-2; clone size: many; CDR3 protein: CASTRGNTGELFF; CDR3 DNA: TGCGCCAGCACGAGGGGAAACACCGGGGAGCTGTTTTTT
V gene: TRBV7-7; D gene: TRBD1; J gene: TRBJ2-3; clone size: many; CDR3 protein: CASSVGQGGTDTQYF; CDR3 DNA: TGTGCCAGCAGCGTGGGACAGGGAGGGACAGATACGCAGTATTTT
V gene: TRBV20-1; D gene: .; J gene: TRBJ2-3; clone size: many; CDR3 protein: CSAGNADTQYF; CDR3 DNA: TGCAGTGCAGGGAACGCAGATACGCAGTATTTT
V gene: TRBV5-1; D gene: TRBD2; J gene: TRBJ2-7; clone size: .; CDR3 protein: CASSWGAGGLEQYF; CDR3 DNA: TGCGCCAGCAGTTGGGGGGCGGGAGGGCTCGAGCAGTACTTC
V gene: TRBV11-3; D gene: .; J gene: TRBJ2-3; clone size: many; CDR3 protein: CASSLDGRDTDTQYF; CDR3 DNA: TGTGCCAGCAGCTTAGATGGACGGGACACAGATACGCAGTATTTT
V gene: TRBV12-3/TRBV12-4; D gene: TRBD1; J gene: TRBJ1-2; clone size: many; CDR3 protein: CASSLGGQGKGYTF; CDR3 DNA: TGTGCCAGCAGTTTAGGGGGACAGGGGAAAGGCTACACCTTC
V gene: TRBV4-1; D gene: .; J gene: TRBJ1-3; clone size: many; CDR3 protein: CASSLRQSSGNTIYF; CDR3 DNA: TGCGCCAGCAGCCTGAGACAGAGCTCTGGAAACACCATATATTTT
V gene: TRBV5-5; D gene: .; J gene: TRBJ2-7; clone size: many; CDR3 protein: CASSLSGSASYEQYF; CDR3 DNA: TGTGCCAGCAGCTTGTCGGGTTCTGCTTCCTACGAGCAGTACTTC
V gene: TRBV2; D gene: .; J gene: TRBJ2-1; clone size: many; CDR3 protein: CASSFLGGNEQFF; CDR3 DNA: TGTGCCAGCAGTTTCCTTGGGGGGAATGAGCAGTTCTTC
V gene: TRBV20-1; D gene: .; J gene: TRBJ2-7; clone size: .; CDR3 protein: CSARVRGMYEQYF; CDR3 DNA: TGCAGTGCTAGGGTCAGGGGCATGTACGAGCAGTACTTC
V gene: TRBV6-5; D gene: .; J gene: TRBJ1-1; clone size: many; CDR3 protein: CASSSLREEAFF; CDR3 DNA: TGTGCCAGCAGTTCCCTCAGGGAAGAAGCTTTCTTT
V gene: TRBV7-8; D gene: .; J gene: TRBJ1-6; clone size: once; CDR3 protein: CASSHLSGAAPPLHF; CDR3 DNA: TGTGCCAGCAGCCACCTTTCAGGGGCGGCTCCACCCCTCCACTTT
V gene: TRBV6-6; D gene: TRBD1; J gene: TRBJ1-6; clone size: .; CDR3 protein: CANSLVGGVSSYNSPLHF; CDR3 DNA: TGTGCCAACAGTCTTGTAGGGGGCGTAAGCTCCTATAATTCACCCCTCCACTTT
V gene: TRBV30; D gene: .; J gene: TRBJ1-1; clone size: few; CDR3 protein: CATRGGNEAFF; CDR3 DNA: TGTGCCACGAGGGGAGGCAATGAAGCTTTCTTT
V gene: TRBV19; D gene: .; J gene: TRBJ1-4; clone size: many; CDR3 protein: CASSTNLGTNEKLFF; CDR3 DNA: TGTGCCAGTAGTACCAATTTGGGAACTAATGAAAAACTGTTTTTT
V gene: TRBV29-1; D gene: .; J gene: TRBJ2-7; clone size: many; CDR3 protein: CSARGLHFEQYF; CDR3 DNA: TGCAGCGCCCGAGGACTCCACTTTGAGCAGTACTTC
V gene: TRBV9; D gene: TRBD2; J gene: TRBJ2-3; clone size: many; CDR3 protein: CASDYSGSSTDTQYF; CDR3 DNA: TGTGCCAGCGACTATAGCGGGAGCTCCACAGATACGCAGTATTTT
V gene: TRBV29-1; D gene: .; J gene: TRBJ1-1; clone size: few; CDR3 protein: CSVEGGGVPAFF; CDR3 DNA: TGCAGCGTTGAGGGGGGCGGGGTTCCAGCTTTCTTT
V gene: TRBV19; D gene: .; J gene: TRBJ2-7; clone size: .; CDR3 protein: CASSLKGTNYEQYF; CDR3 DNA: TGTGCCAGTAGTCTGAAGGGGACAAACTACGAGCAGTACTTC
V gene: TRBV24-1; D gene: TRBD1; J gene: TRBJ1-2; clone size: many; CDR3 protein: CATRGQGASGYTF; CDR3 DNA: TGTGCCACCAGGGGACAGGGGGCGAGTGGCTACACCTTC
V gene: TRBV7-9; D gene: .; J gene: TRBJ2-7; clone size: many; CDR3 protein: CASGALTYEQYF; CDR3 DNA: TGTGCCAGCGGGGCCTTGACCTACGAGCAGTACTTC